The clone carrying this T cell receptor (beta chain) was seen a handful of times. cDNA synthesis used the whole RNA isolate, giving expressed TCRB sequences. Only in-frame clones appear in the TCRdb table, and some are missing; sequencing was by immunoSEQ multiplex PCR. The table lists about 360,000 clones, around 12% of them singletons, with around 0.015% in the top ten. The source of the sample is a study of beta chain features in type 1 diabetes. The CDR3 runs 16 residues. The V end was cut by 0 bases, the J end by 1 base, with 7 bases between. Germline V gene sequence: CDR1 SGHTA, CDR2 FQGNSA. The chain uses TRBV7-2 and TRBJ2-6, with a possible D match to TRBD1 (5 bases). The sample was naive CD4+ T cells from blood. This TCR was recovered from a young man in good health. Written as DNA, the CDR3 is TGTGCCAGCAGCTTAGCTGGGGCTTCTGGGGCCAACGTCCTGACTTTC. Protein product: CASSLAGASGANVLTF.